The sample holds one count of the clone carrying this TCR beta chain. The antigen is unknown. This entry is derived from a study of siplizumab effects on memory and regulatory T cells. Method: immunoSEQ multiplex PCR; TCRdb's copy keeps in-frame clones and lacks some. The sample includes about 120,000 clones, 93% of them seen just once. Germline V gives CDR1 SGHTS, CDR2 YDEGEE. CDR3 length equals 11 residues. Trimming shortened V by 6 bases and J by 9 bases, and 13 bases separated the two germline ends. The study's findings and limits: Memory cells seemed less diverse than naive T cells, which seemed major alloresponse contributors. The mapping of alloreactive clones to unstimulated subsets covered only a minor fraction of them. Mappable alloreactive CD4+ clones averaged around 69% Treg-derived with siplizumab versus under 30% in controls. Many proliferating CD4+ or CD8+ clones remained unclassified. Roughly 80-96% of them could not be assigned either a naive or a memory phenotype.

The sequenced sample consisted of non-Treg CD4+ T cells sorted from blood. The rearrangement joins TRBV5-8 to TRBJ2-7; D is tentatively TRBD1 or TRBD2 (5 bases each). The TCR sequence derives from a human donor in good health. CDR3 protein: CASMGPSVQYF. CDR3 DNA sequence: TGTGCCAGCATGGGACCCTCGGTGCAGTACTTC.